A selection of T cell receptor beta chains follows, all from one sample in a study of blood T cell repertoires in COVID-19. Profiled with immunoSEQ multiplex PCR; TCRdb holds only in-frame clones, not every one. The sample lists 200,000 to 250,000 clones; 80% to 90% were seen once. Sequencing input: PBMCs or T cells enriched from blood (not recorded which). The receptor set was obtained from a woman aged 25 to 39 with acute COVID-19. CDR3s include the opening cysteine and the closing phenylalanine or tryptophan. The order of the fields is J gene, V gene, CDR3 protein.

J gene: TRBJ2-7; V gene: TRBV7-6; CDR3 protein: CASSLAGGSVEQYF
J gene: TRBJ2-1; V gene: TRBV27; CDR3 protein: CASSLSRANEQFF
J gene: TRBJ1-3; V gene: TRBV19; CDR3 protein: CATKLQYSGNTIYF
J gene: TRBJ1-2; V gene: TRBV6-5; CDR3 protein: CASRGLDGYTF
J gene: TRBJ2-7; V gene: TRBV15; CDR3 protein: CATSRSGTGSYEQYF
J gene: TRBJ2-2; V gene: TRBV24-1; CDR3 protein: CATSDRTGTGHGELFF
J gene: TRBJ1-2; V gene: TRBV7-9; CDR3 protein: CASSLDRGLGKGYTF
J gene: TRBJ2-3; V gene: TRBV7-9; CDR3 protein: CASSLDGRGGDTQYF
J gene: TRBJ2-3; V gene: TRBV5-1; CDR3 protein: CASSRSSGGGSDTQYF
J gene: TRBJ1-1; V gene: TRBV27; CDR3 protein: CASWDRVTTEAFF
J gene: TRBJ2-7; V gene: TRBV5-1; CDR3 protein: CASSLRQGAGEQYF
J gene: TRBJ2-1; V gene: TRBV27; CDR3 protein: CATLSGGAYNEQFF
J gene: TRBJ2-3; V gene: TRBV6-1; CDR3 protein: CASSESRGLYTDTQYF
J gene: TRBJ1-2; V gene: TRBV7-9; CDR3 protein: CASSTTNYGYTF
J gene: TRBJ2-5; V gene: TRBV25-1; CDR3 protein: CASSGLAEETQYF
J gene: TRBJ2-3; V gene: TRBV12-3/TRBV12-4; CDR3 protein: CASSSRDRYTQYF
J gene: TRBJ2-5; V gene: TRBV5-4; CDR3 protein: CASSPRTGVSQETQYF
J gene: TRBJ2-1; V gene: TRBV7-8; CDR3 protein: CASSRTSGSLEFF
J gene: TRBJ2-5; V gene: TRBV20-1; CDR3 protein: CSASGQTKYQETQYF
J gene: TRBJ1-5; V gene: TRBV11-2; CDR3 protein: CASSLGERSNQPQHF
J gene: TRBJ1-2; V gene: TRBV30; CDR3 protein: CAFGGFPHGYTF
J gene: TRBJ2-7; V gene: TRBV4-2; CDR3 protein: CASSQDRASGDYEQYF
J gene: TRBJ1-2; V gene: TRBV11-2; CDR3 protein: CASSSLRDIAFYGYTF
J gene: TRBJ2-2; V gene: TRBV4-3; CDR3 protein: CASSQDRTGGETGELFF
J gene: TRBJ2-1; V gene: TRBV6-2/TRBV6-3; CDR3 protein: CASSTRQNEQFF
J gene: TRBJ1-2; V gene: TRBV21-1; CDR3 protein: CASSKGRRLTILYGYTF
J gene: TRBJ1-2; V gene: TRBV6-5; CDR3 protein: CATSRGQNGYTF
J gene: TRBJ1-1; V gene: TRBV6-5; CDR3 protein: CASSHQQGQASWAFF
J gene: TRBJ2-3; V gene: TRBV6-5; CDR3 protein: CASSGGVTDTQYF
J gene: TRBJ2-7; V gene: TRBV29-1; CDR3 protein: CSVDGAEGSSYEQYF
J gene: TRBJ1-1; V gene: TRBV7-2; CDR3 protein: CASSQWEDGEAFF
J gene: TRBJ1-1; V gene: TRBV10-3; CDR3 protein: CAISVGAEAFF
J gene: TRBJ2-5; V gene: TRBV4-1; CDR3 protein: CASSQIQGTQYF
J gene: TRBJ1-1; V gene: TRBV11-2; CDR3 protein: CASSLLPNRVMNTEAFF
J gene: TRBJ1-6; V gene: TRBV6-6; CDR3 protein: CASTMTGADNSPLHF
J gene: TRBJ2-3; V gene: TRBV18; CDR3 protein: CASSPGPSGTDTQYF
J gene: TRBJ2-1; V gene: TRBV4-3; CDR3 protein: CASSQDLRAGGFEQFF
J gene: TRBJ1-1; V gene: TRBV5-1; CDR3 protein: CASSLLQGTEAFF
J gene: TRBJ2-7; V gene: TRBV6-2/TRBV6-3; CDR3 protein: CASSHTGVSSYEQYF
J gene: TRBJ1-2; V gene: TRBV12-3/TRBV12-4; CDR3 protein: CASRGRQVYGYTF
J gene: TRBJ2-5; V gene: TRBV4-1; CDR3 protein: CASSQERVWETQYF
J gene: TRBJ1-1; V gene: TRBV5-6; CDR3 protein: CASSLEFAGYTEAFF
J gene: TRBJ1-1; V gene: TRBV7-9; CDR3 protein: CASSLVEYNTEAFF
J gene: TRBJ1-1; V gene: TRBV11-2; CDR3 protein: CASSLGGTEVFF
J gene: TRBJ1-5; V gene: TRBV29-1; CDR3 protein: CSVAGTSNQPQHF
J gene: TRBJ2-5; V gene: TRBV10-3; CDR3 protein: CAILPDNQETQYF
J gene: TRBJ1-2; V gene: TRBV11-2; CDR3 protein: CASSFTASPPFLAYGYTF
J gene: TRBJ1-2; V gene: TRBV6-5; CDR3 protein: CASRRGGTGGYGYTF
J gene: TRBJ1-2; V gene: TRBV7-2; CDR3 protein: CASSLRGTHGYTF
J gene: TRBJ1-5; V gene: TRBV27; CDR3 protein: CASSIPEGSLNQPQHF